In its sample, the clone carrying this TCR beta chain was seen a few times. Antigen unknown. A second PCR, run for about 7 to 12 cycles, used a sample-barcoded 5' primer plus a J-beta primer mix. Each cDNA molecule was tagged by a template-switch adaptor with 12 random nucleotides. MiXCR was run by TCRdb on the 5' RACE reads, yielding one entry per CDR3 protein. The table records just over 1 million distinct CDR3 sequences, more than 35% of them present only once. These data come from a study of blood T cells in healthy people across ages. Study overall: Every two T cells gave about one barcoded beta molecule via template switching. Overall study findings and caveats: Higher diversity and more naive CD4+ cells were features of long-lived donors, compared to aged donors.

Trimming removed 1 base from V and 2 bases from J; junction bases left unmatched: 13. The CDR3 is made up of 19 amino acids. Per germline, CDR1 MGHRA and CDR2 YSYEKL. Extractions gave at least 5.5 micrograms of total RNA per sample. J is TRBJ2-4 and V is TRBV4-1, with 8 bases identical to TRBD1. The sample consisted of blood. The TCR comes from a woman aged 55-70 years in good health. CDR3: CASSQAPHSDRVSKNIQYF. As DNA, the CDR3 is TGCGCCAGCAGCCAAGCTCCGCATTCGGACAGGGTTTCCAAAAACATTCAGTACTTC.